Listed below are T cell receptor beta chains from one sample, sequenced in a study of radiotherapy plus CTLA-4 blockade in lung cancer. Repertoires were generated with immunoSEQ multiplex PCR, while TCRdb's copy carries only in-frame clones and drops some. The sample lists approximately 83,000 clones; about 79% were seen once. The source material was peripheral blood, sampled from a patient treated with radiotherapy plus ipilimumab. These receptors all come from a human donor with non-small cell lung cancer who had a partial response to radiotherapy plus ipilimumab. Some clones in this sample may be carry-over from other donors' samples. CDR3s include the opening cysteine and the closing phenylalanine or tryptophan. The size entry is marked missing in some rows and otherwise reads once, few, many or a size class.

V gene: TRBV5-6
J gene: TRBJ1-1
clone size: few
CDR3 protein: CASSPVLNTEAFF

V gene: TRBV5-1
J gene: TRBJ1-2
clone size: NA
CDR3 protein: CASSLDPLYGYTF

V gene: TRBV5-4
J gene: TRBJ1-2
clone size: few
CDR3 protein: CASSQDRGRDGYTF

V gene: TRBV7-2
J gene: TRBJ1-6
clone size: NA
CDR3 protein: CASSLSTGASPLHF

V gene: TRBV5-1
J gene: TRBJ2-1
clone size: NA
CDR3 protein: CASSMGGAGGYNEQFF

V gene: TRBV28
J gene: TRBJ2-5
clone size: NA
CDR3 protein: CASSPGLAYQETQYF

V gene: TRBV29-1
J gene: TRBJ2-1
clone size: few
CDR3 protein: CSVVTGTNEQFF

V gene: TRBV6-1
J gene: TRBJ2-3
clone size: NA
CDR3 protein: CASSGGAPRTDTQYF

V gene: TRBV9
J gene: TRBJ2-3
clone size: NA
CDR3 protein: CASSPLGGANTDTQYF

V gene: TRBV11-2
J gene: TRBJ2-6
clone size: NA
CDR3 protein: CASSFRSGANVLTF

V gene: TRBV28
J gene: TRBJ2-3
clone size: NA
CDR3 protein: CASSLRSGGTDTQYF

V gene: TRBV7-8
J gene: TRBJ1-2
clone size: NA
CDR3 protein: CASSPQGRNTNYGYTF

V gene: TRBV15
J gene: TRBJ2-1
clone size: NA
CDR3 protein: CATSRDGDRGLNEQFF

V gene: TRBV28
J gene: TRBJ2-7
clone size: NA
CDR3 protein: CASTTQPGVRNEQYF

V gene: TRBV19
J gene: TRBJ1-1
clone size: once
CDR3 protein: CASNRGQFTNTEAFF

V gene: TRBV28
J gene: TRBJ1-5
clone size: NA
CDR3 protein: CASRGHGQPQHF

V gene: TRBV4-3
J gene: TRBJ1-2
clone size: NA
CDR3 protein: CASSQEATGEAYGYTF

V gene: TRBV19
J gene: TRBJ1-5
clone size: NA
CDR3 protein: CASSRGGTGSNQPQHF

V gene: TRBV6-1
J gene: TRBJ2-5
clone size: NA
CDR3 protein: CASNPLKLQETQYF

V gene: TRBV19
J gene: TRBJ2-3
clone size: NA
CDR3 protein: CASSTRTSGVTDTQYF

V gene: TRBV4-2
J gene: TRBJ1-1
clone size: NA
CDR3 protein: CASSQGRHTEAFF

V gene: TRBV7-2
J gene: TRBJ1-2
clone size: NA
CDR3 protein: CASSLEARPEDGYTF